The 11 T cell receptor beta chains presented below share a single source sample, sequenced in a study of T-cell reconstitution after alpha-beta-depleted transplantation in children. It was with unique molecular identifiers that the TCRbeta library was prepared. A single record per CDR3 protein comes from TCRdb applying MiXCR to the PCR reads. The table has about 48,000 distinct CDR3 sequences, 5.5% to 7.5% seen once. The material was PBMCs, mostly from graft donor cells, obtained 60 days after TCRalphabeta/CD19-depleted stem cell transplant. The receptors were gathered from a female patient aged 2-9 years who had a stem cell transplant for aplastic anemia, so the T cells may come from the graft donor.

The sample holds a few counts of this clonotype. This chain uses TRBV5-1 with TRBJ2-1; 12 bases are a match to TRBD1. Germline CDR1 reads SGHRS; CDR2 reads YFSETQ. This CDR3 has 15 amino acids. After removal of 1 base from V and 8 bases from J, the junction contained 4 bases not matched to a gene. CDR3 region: CASSLRGQGADEQFF. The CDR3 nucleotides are TGCGCCAGCAGCTTGAGGGGACAGGGGGCGGATGAGCAGTTCTTC.

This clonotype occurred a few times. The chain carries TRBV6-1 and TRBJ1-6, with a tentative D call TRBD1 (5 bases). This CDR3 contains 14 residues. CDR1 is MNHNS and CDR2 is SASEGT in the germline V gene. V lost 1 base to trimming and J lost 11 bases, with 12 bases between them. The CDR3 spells CASSEDGTQAPLHF. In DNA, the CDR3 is TGTGCCAGCAGTGAAGATGGGACTCAGGCACCCCTCCACTTT.

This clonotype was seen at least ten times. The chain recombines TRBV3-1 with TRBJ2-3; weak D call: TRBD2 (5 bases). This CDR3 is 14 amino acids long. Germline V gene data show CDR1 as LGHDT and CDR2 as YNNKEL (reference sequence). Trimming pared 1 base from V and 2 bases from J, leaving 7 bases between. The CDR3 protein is CASSQGLLTDTQYF. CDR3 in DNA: TGTGCCAGCAGCCAAGGACTACTCACAGATACGCAGTATTTT.

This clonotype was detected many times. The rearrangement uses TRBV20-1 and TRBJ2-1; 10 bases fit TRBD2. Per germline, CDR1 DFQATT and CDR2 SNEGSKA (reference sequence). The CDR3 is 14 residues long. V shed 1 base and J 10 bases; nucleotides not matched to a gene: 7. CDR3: CSARVVAGGGEQFF. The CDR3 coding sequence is TGCAGTGCTAGAGTGGTAGCGGGAGGTGGCGAGCAGTTCTTC.

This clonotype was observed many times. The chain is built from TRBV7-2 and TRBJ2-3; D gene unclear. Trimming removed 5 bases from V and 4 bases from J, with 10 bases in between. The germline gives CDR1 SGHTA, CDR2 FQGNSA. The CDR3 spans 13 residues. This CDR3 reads CASSVKSADTQYF. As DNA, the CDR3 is TGTGCCAGCAGCGTTAAGTCGGCAGATACGCAGTATTTT.

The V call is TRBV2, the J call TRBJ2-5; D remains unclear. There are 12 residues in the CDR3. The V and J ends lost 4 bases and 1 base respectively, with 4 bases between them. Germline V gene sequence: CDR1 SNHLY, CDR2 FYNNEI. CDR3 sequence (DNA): TGTGCCAGCAGTGCCCCCCAAGAGACCCAGTACTTC. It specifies CASSAPQETQYF.

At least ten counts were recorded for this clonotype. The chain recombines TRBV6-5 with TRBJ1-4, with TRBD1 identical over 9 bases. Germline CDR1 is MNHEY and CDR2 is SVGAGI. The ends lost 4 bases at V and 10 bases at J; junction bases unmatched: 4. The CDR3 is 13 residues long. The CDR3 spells CASSSGQGRKLFF. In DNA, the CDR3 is TGTGCCAGCAGTTCCGGACAGGGGCGAAAACTGTTTTTT.

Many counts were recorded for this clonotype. The CDR3 DNA reads TGTGCCGGTGGGGGAGGGGCATACAATGAGCAGTTCTTC. This encodes CAGGGGAYNEQFF. The V call is TRBV2, the J call TRBJ2-1; 7 bases align to TRBD2. V lost 11 bases and J lost 4; bases outside the gene matches: 8. The CDR3 is 13 amino acids. Germline values: CDR1 SNHLY, CDR2 FYNNEI.

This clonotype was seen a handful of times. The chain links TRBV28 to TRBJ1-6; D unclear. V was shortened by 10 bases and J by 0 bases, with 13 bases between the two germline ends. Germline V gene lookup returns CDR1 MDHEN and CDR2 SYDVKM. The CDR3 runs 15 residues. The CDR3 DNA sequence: TGTGCCACCCACAGATTCAGCTCCTATAATTCACCCCTCCACTTT. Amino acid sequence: CATHRFSSYNSPLHF.

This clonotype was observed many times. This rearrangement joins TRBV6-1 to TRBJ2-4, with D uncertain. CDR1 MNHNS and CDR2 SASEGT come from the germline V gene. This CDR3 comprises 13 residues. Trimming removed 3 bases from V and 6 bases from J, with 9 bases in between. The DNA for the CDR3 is TGTGCCAGCAGTGATTTTAAGCGAAACATTCAGTACTTC. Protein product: CASSDFKRNIQYF.

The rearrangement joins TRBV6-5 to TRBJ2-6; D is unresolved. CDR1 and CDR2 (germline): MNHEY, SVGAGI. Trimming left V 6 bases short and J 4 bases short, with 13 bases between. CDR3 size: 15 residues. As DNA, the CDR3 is TGTGCCAGCAGACCTCCGGGTAGGGGGGCCAACGTCCTGACTTTC. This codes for CASRPPGRGANVLTF.